Included here is one T cell receptor beta chain sequence, with context. Profiling relied on immunoSEQ multiplex PCR, and the TCRdb table lists in-frame clones only, not all of them. The data hold around 150,000 clones, with over 85% observed a single time. The data are from a study of blood T cell repertoires in COVID-19. Background on the study: COVID-19 samples collected from the United States, Italy and Spain covered acute and convalescent phases. The cDNA or gDNA used as material had been derived from T cells, B-cell-depleted T cells, or PBMCs.

V gave up 2 bases and J gave up 6 bases; unmatched junction bases: 6. CDR3 length: 14 amino acids. From germline, CDR1 is LNHNV and CDR2 YYDKDF (reference sequence). Sequencing was done on a sample of peripheral blood. V usage is TRBV15 and J usage is TRBJ1-2; TRBD1 matches at 7 bases. This receptor was taken from a woman in her forties or fifties with acute or convalescent COVID-19. The CDR3 DNA follows: TGTGCCACCAGCAGACTGCAGGGGGACGATGGCTACACCTTC. Translation: CATSRLQGDDGYTF.